Below, one TCR beta chain is given with its context. Its antigen is as yet unknown. From germline, CDR1 is SEHNR and CDR2 FQNEAQ (reference sequence). The CDR3 length is 15 residues. V shed 4 bases and J shed 7 bases, with 17 bases lying between them. The data originate from a study of CD8+CD57+ T cells in acquired aplastic anemia. Study background: Mean read depth for CD4+ cells from healthy donors was about 9.9 million. General study points: Controls and patients did not differ significantly in CD8+ Simpson's diversity. Researchers report that around 29 CD8+ CDR3 sequences appeared in both patients and controls.

CDR3 and TCR beta VDJ profiling relied on a genomic DNA template. MiXCR was run by TCRdb on the reads, yielding one entry per CDR3 protein. There are 200,000 to 250,000 distinct CDR3 sequences in the sample; under 65% occur only once, and roughly 29% lies in the top ten. The gene calls are TRBV7-9 and TRBJ2-1; no definite D call. This TCR was sampled from a human donor in good health. Sequencing was done on a sample of sorted CD4+, CD8+, or CD8+CD57+ T cells (not recorded which) from PBMCs. CDR3 DNA: TGTGCCAGCAGCTCAGATGTCAGGTCCTTTAATGAGCAGTTCTTC. It yields the protein CASSSDVRSFNEQFF.